This T cell receptor beta chain was observed in a study of blood T cells in healthy people across ages. Study in general: Template switching caught about one barcoded beta molecule for each two T cells. Whole-study findings and limits: As naive T cell percentage varied, TCR beta diversity correlated strongly with it. Among long-lived donors, naive CD4+ cells were more numerous and diversity higher than in aged donors.

A J-beta primer mix and a sample-barcoded 5' primer were used in a second PCR of roughly 7 to 12 cycles. TCRdb used MiXCR to reprocess the 5' RACE reads, holding one entry per CDR3 protein. The sample lists hundreds of thousands of distinct CDR3 sequences, 40% to 65% occurring once. In the case of this clonotype: Its antigen is unidentified.

Every donor provided 9.5 to 10 milliliters of peripheral blood. CDR3 length: 16 residues. V shed 4 bases and J shed 6 bases, with 19 bases lying between them. From germline, CDR1 is LNHNV and CDR2 YYDKDF (reference sequence). The sequence was collected from a woman older than 75 in good health. The gene calls are TRBV15 and TRBJ2-1, with D possibly matching TRBD2 (6 bases). Specimen: blood. The CDR3: CATSKFVADLANEQFF. CDR3 in DNA: TGTGCCACCAGCAAATTCGTAGCGGACTTAGCCAATGAGCAGTTCTTC.